A selection of T cell receptor beta chains follows, all from one sample in a study of blood T cell repertoires in COVID-19. Sequencing was performed with immunoSEQ multiplex PCR; in TCRdb, only in-frame clones are kept and a portion is missing. The table lists approximately 300,000 clones, under 85% of them singletons. Specimen: peripheral blood. The source of these receptors is a human donor with COVID-19, enrolled during active disease. The donor label of this sample is uncertain. The CDR3 runs from the conserved cysteine through the conserved F or W. The D gene is left open where the match is weak. The listing skips clone size in some rows; elsewhere it reads once, few, many or a size class.

d_call,cdr3_length,clone_size,v_call,j_call,cdr3_aa,cdr3_nt
NA,15,NA,TRBV5-5,TRBJ1-5,CASSPNGYSNQPQHF,TGTGCCAGCAGCCCCAACGGTTATAGCAATCAGCCCCAGCATTTT
NA,14,few,TRBV27,TRBJ2-2,CASKTAISTGELFF,TGTGCCAGCAAGACAGCGATTAGCACCGGGGAGCTGTTTTTT
TRBD1,14,NA,TRBV6-5,TRBJ1-1,CASTVEGAVTEAFF,TGTGCCAGCACCGTTGAGGGGGCCGTCACTGAAGCTTTCTTT
NA,14,NA,TRBV2,TRBJ1-2,CASSEDTSNYGYTF,TGTGCCAGCAGTGAGGACACCTCTAACTATGGCTACACCTTC
NA,16,once,TRBV18,TRBJ2-2,CASSQSAGPNTGELFF,TGTGCCAGCTCACAATCGGCGGGCCCGAACACCGGGGAGCTGTTTTTT
NA,14,NA,TRBV9,TRBJ2-1,CASSPFGRDNEQFF,TGTGCCAGCAGCCCCTTCGGGCGGGACAATGAGCAGTTCTTC
NA,16,once,TRBV4-3,TRBJ2-6,CASSPETGSGANVLTF,TGCGCCAGCAGCCCAGAGACGGGGTCTGGGGCCAACGTCCTGACTTTC
NA,15,NA,TRBV6-5,TRBJ2-5,CASTTGGTDQETQYF,TGTGCCAGCACCACTGGCGGGACAGACCAAGAGACCCAGTACTTC
TRBD2,16,NA,TRBV27,TRBJ2-7,CASSPFWTSGVGEQYF,TGTGCCAGCAGTCCCTTTTGGACTAGCGGGGTCGGCGAGCAGTACTTC
NA,13,NA,TRBV5-4,TRBJ1-5,CASSPGGGEPQHF,TGTGCCAGCAGCCCGGGGGGTGGGGAGCCCCAGCATTTT
NA,12,NA,TRBV18,TRBJ2-1,CASSPSAKEQFF,TGTGCCAGCTCACCCAGCGCAAAGGAGCAGTTCTTC
NA,14,NA,TRBV10-3,TRBJ2-3,CAIKAGLSTDTQYF,TGTGCCATCAAGGCAGGCCTTAGCACAGATACGCAGTATTTT
TRBD2,16,few,TRBV6-1,TRBJ2-1,CASSEPGRGGFNEQFF,TGTGCCAGCAGTGAACCGGGGAGGGGCGGGTTCAATGAGCAGTTCTTC
TRBD1,17,NA,TRBV19,TRBJ2-6,CASSRTGRTSGANVLTF,TGTGCCAGTAGTAGGACAGGGAGAACCTCTGGGGCCAACGTCCTGACTTTC
TRBD1,19,once,TRBV19,TRBJ1-6,CASSIQGQGAGSYNSPLHF,TGTGCCAGTAGTATCCAAGGACAGGGGGCCGGCTCCTATAATTCACCCCTCCACTTT
NA,16,NA,TRBV11-2,TRBJ1-4,CASSLDRGSFNEKLFF,TGTGCCAGCAGCTTAGATCGGGGGAGCTTTAATGAAAAACTGTTTTTT
NA,13,NA,TRBV5-5,TRBJ2-7,CASSPTGSYEQYF,TGTGCCAGCAGCCCAACAGGGTCCTACGAGCAGTACTTC
TRBD2,16,NA,TRBV28,TRBJ2-7,CASSPLLAGGPWEQYF,TGTGCCAGCAGCCCCCTCCTAGCGGGAGGGCCTTGGGAGCAGTACTTC
NA,13,NA,TRBV30,TRBJ1-6,CAWSVGLLNPLHF,TGTGCCTGGAGTGTCGGACTATTGAATCCCCTCCACTTT
NA,17,few,TRBV28,TRBJ1-6,CASSSGAGWGLDSPLHF,TGTGCCAGCAGTTCAGGTGCAGGGTGGGGGCTGGATTCACCCCTCCACTTT
TRBD1,16,NA,TRBV18,TRBJ1-2,CASSPPTTGTGYGYTF,TGTGCCAGCTCACCACCCACGACAGGGACTGGCTATGGCTACACCTTC
NA,12,NA,TRBV29-1,TRBJ1-3,CSAVISGNTIYF,TGCAGCGCCGTTATCTCTGGAAACACCATATATTTT
NA,12,NA,TRBV30,TRBJ1-2,CAWRGGPYGYTF,TGTGCCTGGAGGGGGGGTCCCTATGGCTACACCTTC
TRBD2,18,NA,TRBV6-2/TRBV6-3,TRBJ2-1,CASSLTSSGRSPYNEQFF,TGTGCCAGCAGTTTAACATCTAGCGGGAGATCACCCTACAATGAGCAGTTCTTC
TRBD2,15,NA,TRBV5-1,TRBJ2-1,CASSSETSGGDEQFF,TGCGCCAGCAGCTCCGAGACTAGCGGGGGCGATGAGCAGTTCTTC
TRBD1,15,NA,TRBV24-1,TRBJ1-1,CATRTGNLGNTEAFF,TGTGCCACCAGGACAGGGAACTTAGGGAACACTGAAGCTTTCTTT
TRBD2,17,NA,TRBV7-2,TRBJ2-2,CASSSSGGTSGTGELFF,TGTGCCAGCAGCTCTAGCGGAGGGACTAGCGGGACCGGGGAGCTGTTTTTT
TRBD2,17,NA,TRBV19,TRBJ2-1,CASSPLGGRRFDNEQFF,TGTGCCAGTAGTCCCTTAGGCGGGAGACGGTTCGACAATGAGCAGTTCTTC
TRBD2,15,NA,TRBV2,TRBJ2-2,CASSGLAGMGGELFF,TGTGCCAGCAGTGGACTAGCCGGGATGGGCGGGGAGCTGTTTTTT
NA,15,NA,TRBV7-3,TRBJ2-2,CASSPGSINTGELFF,TGTGCCAGCAGCCCAGGGTCTATCAACACCGGGGAGCTGTTTTTT
NA,15,NA,TRBV19,TRBJ2-7,CASTPGPHRAYEQYF,TGTGCCAGTACCCCGGGTCCCCATCGTGCCTACGAGCAGTACTTC
NA,14,NA,TRBV10-3,TRBJ1-2,CAISEPPGRNGYTF,TGTGCCATCAGTGAGCCCCCCGGGAGGAATGGCTACACCTTC
TRBD2,14,NA,TRBV6-6,TRBJ2-1,CASSLGLAGGEQFF,TGTGCCAGCAGTTTGGGACTAGCGGGAGGGGAGCAGTTCTTC
TRBD2,15,few,TRBV7-2,TRBJ2-1,CASSFGLAGDVEQFF,TGTGCCAGCAGCTTTGGACTAGCGGGAGACGTGGAGCAGTTCTTC
NA,14,NA,TRBV5-5,TRBJ2-1,CASSRNSGVDEQFF,TGTGCCAGCAGCCGAAACTCAGGGGTTGATGAGCAGTTCTTC
NA,16,few,TRBV28,TRBJ1-3,CASSLPNRPSGNTIYF,TGTGCCAGCAGTTTGCCCAACAGGCCCTCTGGAAACACCATATATTTT
NA,13,NA,TRBV11-2,TRBJ2-1,CASSPLRWAEQFF,TGTGCCAGCAGCCCCCTGAGATGGGCAGAGCAGTTCTTC
NA,14,NA,TRBV11-3,TRBJ2-3,CASSQGMGTDTQYF,TGTGCCAGCAGCCAGGGAATGGGGACAGATACGCAGTATTTT
TRBD1,16,NA,TRBV9,TRBJ2-5,CASSVLPGTGEETQYF,TGTGCCAGCAGCGTACTCCCAGGGACAGGGGAGGAGACCCAGTACTTC
NA,17,NA,TRBV5-1,TRBJ1-3,CASSLTVLQASGNTIYF,TGCGCCAGCAGCTTGACTGTCTTACAGGCCTCTGGAAACACCATATATTTT
NA,15,NA,TRBV19,TRBJ1-2,CASRVDPGRFYGYTF,TGTGCCAGCCGGGTGGACCCGGGGAGGTTCTACGGCTACACCTTC
TRBD2,17,NA,TRBV19,TRBJ2-2,CASSIGGGRPGAGELFF,TGTGCCAGTAGTATAGGGGGCGGGAGGCCCGGGGCCGGGGAGCTGTTTTTT
NA,13,NA,TRBV12-3/TRBV12-4,TRBJ1-1,CASSPVGRMGAFF,TGTGCCAGCAGCCCCGTCGGGAGAATGGGAGCTTTCTTT
NA,15,NA,TRBV14,TRBJ1-4,CASSPTRSGGEKLFF,TGTGCCAGCAGCCCGACCCGGAGTGGTGGTGAAAAACTGTTTTTT
TRBD1,18,NA,TRBV11-2,TRBJ1-4,CASSLGQGFASTNEKLFF,TGTGCCAGCAGCTTAGGACAGGGGTTCGCCTCAACTAATGAAAAACTGTTTTTT
NA,16,few,TRBV28,TRBJ2-3,CASSSHSPGLTDTQYF,TGTGCCAGCAGCTCCCATTCCCCAGGTCTCACAGATACGCAGTATTTT